This T cell receptor beta chain was captured by sequencing in a study of T cells in Graves' hyperthyroidism and ophthalmopathy. Patients aged 18 to 65 had newly diagnosed hyperthyroidism lasting under 2 months. Germline CDR1 reads MGHRA; CDR2 reads YSYEKL. V was pared by 1 base and J by 12 bases, with 11 bases between. CDR3 length equals 12 residues. The source material, RNA transcripts, was used to amplify TCR beta CDR3 regions. Using the HTBI primer set, a first-round RT-PCR was run on the TCR CDR3. MiXCR, applied by TCRdb to the multiplex PCR reads, yields one record per CDR3 protein. The repertoire holds hundreds of thousands of distinct CDR3 sequences, with approximately 15% as singletons.

This chain connects TRBV4-1 to TRBJ2-3; maybe TRBD1 (5 bases). The origin of this receptor is a woman between 18 and 29 years old with Graves' hyperthyroidism. Material for sequencing was blood. In DNA form, the CDR3 reads TGCGCCAGCAGCCAAGTAACAGGCCCTCAGTATTTT. It yields the protein CASSQVTGPQYF.